This T cell receptor beta chain is drawn from a study of OX40 agonist ivuxolimab in advanced cancers. Whole-study results and caveats: With doses of 0.1-3.0 mg/kg, partial responders showed among the lowest clonal expansion. Undetermined was the antigen specificity of the expanded peripheral T cells.

A note on this clone: Its antigen is as yet unknown.

Some clones are missing from TCRdb's copy, which holds only in-frame ones; the method was immunoSEQ multiplex PCR. The data show around 62,000 clones, with roughly 84% seen just once and approximately 0.4% held by the top ten. The CDR3 consists of 17 residues. V gave up 0 bases and J gave up 5 bases; unmatched junction bases: 6. In germline, CDR1 is LNHDA, CDR2 SQIVND (reference sequence). Sequencing used CD4+ or CD8+ T cells sorted from blood, obtained in a trial of the OX40 agonist ivuxolimab. This sequence joins TRBV19 and TRBJ2-7; 14 bases fit TRBD2. The clonotype was recovered from an adult with an advanced solid tumor such as melanoma, head and neck, liver or kidney cancer. Here the CDR3 reads CASSIDLGLAGANEQYF. In DNA form, the CDR3 reads TGTGCCAGTAGTATAGATCTGGGACTAGCGGGGGCAAACGAGCAGTACTTC.